This is a list of T cell receptor beta chains from one sample in a study of identical twins. TCRdb independently ran MiXCR on the 5' RACE reads; one entry per CDR3 protein. Of approximately 600,000 distinct CDR3 sequences in the sample, just over 7% were seen once. These same records also appear under a second study, on yellow fever vaccine responses in identical twins.

The sample consisted of PBMCs. The origin of the receptors is a woman between 18 and 30 years old in good health. Both conserved end residues are part of each CDR3. D genes are given only for firm matches. The listing skips clone size in some rows; elsewhere it reads once, few, many or a size class.

V	J	D	size	CDR3	DNA
TRBV27	TRBJ1-2	TRBD1	-	CASSSTGSRGYTF	TGTGCCAGCAGTTCGACAGGGAGTCGAGGCTACACCTTC
TRBV7-9	TRBJ2-1	-	-	CASSQLGLSYNEQFF	TGTGCCAGCAGCCAACTAGGCCTGTCGTACAATGAGCAGTTCTTC
TRBV11-2	TRBJ2-5	TRBD2	few	CASSGGLAETQYF	TGTGCCAGCAGCGGGGGACTAGCGGAGACCCAGTACTTC
TRBV3-1	TRBJ1-5	-	-	CASSPQPNQPQHF	TGTGCCAGCAGCCCGCAGCCCAATCAGCCCCAGCATTTT
TRBV24-1	TRBJ2-3	TRBD2	many	CATSVSGSADTQYF	TGTGCCACCAGTGTTAGCGGGAGTGCAGATACGCAGTATTTT
TRBV7-8	TRBJ2-1	TRBD1	few	CASSEGQGLFNEQFF	TGTGCCAGCAGTGAGGGACAGGGACTCTTCAATGAGCAGTTCTTC
TRBV15	TRBJ2-1	-	few	CATSRAGRNLPKTYNEQFF	TGTGCCACCAGCAGAGCGGGGCGGAATCTCCCCAAAACCTACAATGAGCAGTTCTTC
TRBV20-1	TRBJ2-2	-	-	CSAGGERTGELFF	TGCAGTGCCGGGGGAGAGCGGACCGGGGAGCTGTTTTTT
TRBV28	TRBJ2-7	-	few	CASSLSGRSPYEQYF	TGTGCCAGCAGTCTCAGTGGGCGGTCCCCCTACGAGCAGTACTTC
TRBV19	TRBJ1-6	TRBD1	-	CASRLEGQNNSPLHF	TGTGCCAGCCGTCTCGAGGGACAGAATAATTCACCCCTCCACTTT
TRBV20-1	TRBJ2-1	TRBD2	few	CSARDHSGSSYNEQFF	TGCAGTGCTAGAGATCATAGCGGGAGCTCCTACAATGAGCAGTTCTTC
TRBV20-1	TRBJ1-1	-	many	CSARDAYTAGATEAFF	TGCAGTGCTAGAGACGCTTATACCGCCGGGGCCACTGAAGCTTTCTTT
TRBV6-1	TRBJ2-3	-	many	CASSKNPNGLHTQYF	TGTGCCAGCAGTAAAAATCCAAACGGACTCCATACGCAGTATTTT
TRBV5-1	TRBJ1-2	-	many	CASSLGNYGYTF	TGTGCCAGCAGTTTAGGAAACTATGGCTACACCTTC
TRBV28	TRBJ2-7	-	many	CASSLVTGSYEQYF	TGTGCCAGCAGTTTAGTTACTGGGTCCTACGAGCAGTACTTC
TRBV11-1	TRBJ2-5	-	few	CASSLSRVSIPTNQETQYF	TGTGCCAGCAGCTTATCAAGGGTTAGCATCCCGACCAATCAAGAGACCCAGTACTTC
TRBV5-4	TRBJ2-5	-	-	CASSLTGTSPNRETQYF	TGTGCCAGCAGCTTGACCGGGACATCTCCAAATAGGGAGACCCAGTACTTC
TRBV15	TRBJ1-1	-	few	CATSRVTGPNTEAFF	TGTGCCACCAGCAGAGTAACAGGGCCGAACACTGAAGCTTTCTTT
TRBV12-3/TRBV12-4	TRBJ2-1	TRBD2	many	CASSFLLAGNEQFF	TGTGCCAGCAGTTTTTTACTAGCGGGCAATGAGCAGTTCTTC
TRBV3-1	TRBJ2-3	TRBD1	-	CASSRGTGVDTQYF	TGTGCCAGCAGCCGGGGGACAGGTGTGGATACGCAGTATTTT
TRBV2	TRBJ1-1	TRBD1	few	CASGQGAAEAFF	TGTGCCAGCGGGCAGGGGGCCGCTGAAGCTTTCTTT
TRBV27	TRBJ2-1	TRBD2	many	CASSLSPSGSRYNEQFF	TGTGCCAGCAGTTTAAGTCCTAGCGGGAGCCGCTACAATGAGCAGTTCTTC
TRBV12-3/TRBV12-4	TRBJ2-6	-	many	CASTLVFSGANVLTF	TGTGCCAGCACCCTTGTTTTCTCTGGGGCCAACGTCCTGACTTTC
TRBV12-3/TRBV12-4	TRBJ1-2	-	-	CASSFQLGGDGYTF	TGTGCCAGCAGTTTTCAGCTAGGGGGGGATGGCTACACCTTC
TRBV24-1	TRBJ2-1	TRBD1	-	CATSERTGMYEQFF	TGTGCCACCAGTGAACGGACAGGAATGTATGAGCAGTTCTTC